This section outlines one T cell receptor beta chain sequence together with its context. The record originates from a study of blood T cell repertoires in COVID-19. As for the study in general: The samples span acute and convalescent COVID-19 from the United States, Italy and Spain. T cells, B-cell-depleted T cells, or PBMCs supplied cDNA or gDNA.

Under the authors' procedure: Nucleated cell number was recorded as an estimate derived from reference gene primer amplification. Repertoires were generated with immunoSEQ multiplex PCR, while TCRdb's copy carries only in-frame clones and drops some. From that table come the V and J calls and clone size; the DNA was used to work out D and trimming. The table records about 190,000 clones, roughly 84% of them present only once. This CDR3 has 18 amino acids. Losses at the gene ends were 5 bases for V and 1 base for J; bases not matched to a gene: 11. In germline, CDR1 is SNHLY, CDR2 FYNNEI. The receptor's source is a human donor in a cohort sampled during active COVID-19. The material sequenced was peripheral blood. V and J are TRBV2 and TRBJ2-1; TRBD1 aligns across 10 bases. CDR3 residues: CASSYPGTGVGSYNEQFF. The CDR3 nucleotides are TGTGCCAGCAGTTATCCCGGGACAGGGGTCGGTTCCTACAATGAGCAGTTCTTC.